This T cell receptor (beta chain) comes out of a study of identical twins. Study-wide results and limits: Out-of-frame alpha sequences that twins shared showed excess low generation probability. Models came in too low on out-of-frame TCR alpha sharing in monozygotic twins. The more abundant beta clonotypes in cord blood had fewer insertions, and memory repertoires did not show this.

Comment on this clonotype: Antigen: not known.

TCRdb independently ran MiXCR on the 5' RACE reads; one entry per CDR3 protein. The sample carries 250,000 or so distinct CDR3 sequences, over 9.5% recorded once. The germline V gene has CDR1 ENHRY and CDR2 SYGVKD. This CDR3 has 11 amino acids. The V and J ends lost 11 bases and 4 bases respectively, with 12 bases between them. These records were also assigned to another study, of yellow fever vaccine responses in identical twins.

This sequence joins TRBV10-3 and TRBJ2-7, with D hard to call. This sequence was found in a woman aged 18-29 years in good health. Sequenced input: memory (CD45RO+) T cells sorted from blood. The CDR3 loop is CASGEGYEQYF. CDR3 DNA sequence: TGTGCCTCTGGGGAAGGTTACGAGCAGTACTTC.